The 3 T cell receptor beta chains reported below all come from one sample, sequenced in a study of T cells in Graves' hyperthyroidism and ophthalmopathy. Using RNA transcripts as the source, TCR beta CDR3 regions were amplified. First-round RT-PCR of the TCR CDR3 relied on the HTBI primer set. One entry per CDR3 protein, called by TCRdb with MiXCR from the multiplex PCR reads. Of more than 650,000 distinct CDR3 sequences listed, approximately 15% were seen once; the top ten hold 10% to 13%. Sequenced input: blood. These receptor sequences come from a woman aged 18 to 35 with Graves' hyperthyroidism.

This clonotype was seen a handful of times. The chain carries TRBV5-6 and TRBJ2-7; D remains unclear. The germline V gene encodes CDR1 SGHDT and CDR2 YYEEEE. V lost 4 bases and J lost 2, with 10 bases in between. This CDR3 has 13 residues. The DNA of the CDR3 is TGTGCCAGCAGCCCGGCCCCAGCCTACGAGCAGTACTTC. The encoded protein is CASSPAPAYEQYF. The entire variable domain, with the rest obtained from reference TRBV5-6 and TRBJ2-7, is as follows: DAGVTQSPTHLIKTRGQQVTLRCSPKSGHDTVSWYQQALGQGPQFIFQYYEEEERQRGNFPDRFSGHQFPNYSSELNVNALLLGDSALYLCASSPAPAYEQYFGPGTRLTVT.

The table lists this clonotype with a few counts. The CDR3 nucleotides are TGTGCTAGTGGTTCCGGGACAGGGCTTTACAATGAGCAGTTCTTC. It specifies CASGSGTGLYNEQFF. The V gene is TRBV12-5, the J gene TRBJ2-1; TRBD1 agrees at 9 bases. With 4 bases clipped from V and 4 bases from J, the junction kept 5 bases outside the gene matches. CDR1 and CDR2 from the germline V gene are LGHNT and FRNRAP. The CDR3 spans 15 residues.

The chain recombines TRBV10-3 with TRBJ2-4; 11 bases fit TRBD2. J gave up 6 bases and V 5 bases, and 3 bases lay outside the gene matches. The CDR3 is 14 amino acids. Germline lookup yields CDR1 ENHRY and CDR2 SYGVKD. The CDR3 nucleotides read TGTGCCATCAGTCCGGGGACTAGCGGAAACATTCAGTACTTC. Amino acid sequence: CAISPGTSGNIQYF.